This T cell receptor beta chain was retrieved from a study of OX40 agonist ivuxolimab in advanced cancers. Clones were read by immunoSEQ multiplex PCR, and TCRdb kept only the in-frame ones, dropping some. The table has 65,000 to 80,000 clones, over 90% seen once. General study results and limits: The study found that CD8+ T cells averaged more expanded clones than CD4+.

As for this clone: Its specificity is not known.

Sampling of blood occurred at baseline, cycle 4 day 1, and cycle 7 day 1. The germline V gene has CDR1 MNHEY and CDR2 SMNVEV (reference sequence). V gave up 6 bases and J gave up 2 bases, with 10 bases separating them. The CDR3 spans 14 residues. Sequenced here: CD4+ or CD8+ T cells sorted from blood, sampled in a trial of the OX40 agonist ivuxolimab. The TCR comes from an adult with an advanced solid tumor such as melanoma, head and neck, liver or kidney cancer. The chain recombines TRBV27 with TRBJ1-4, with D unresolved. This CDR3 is CASSRRGTNEKLFF. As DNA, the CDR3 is TGTGCCAGCAGCCGGAGAGGGACTAATGAAAAACTGTTTTTT.